This entry concerns a single T cell receptor beta chain. As yet, its antigen is unknown. Naive CD8 cells were CD45RO-negative, positively selected for CCR7, excluding terminally differentiated effector memory CD45RA+ cells. There were only Caucasian adults among the donors, and all lived in Nashville, Tennessee. The sample originates from a study of shared clonotypes between healthy human individuals. The wider study: Participating donors consisted of a couple of women and a few men aged 18 to 49. Used for every donor were three CD4 naive, three CD4 memory, two CD8 naive and one CD8 memory plate.

Study outcomes and limitations: Clonotypes which were not shared had lower generation probabilities than clonotypes that all four donors shared.

Only in-frame clones appear in the TCRdb table, and some are missing; sequencing was by immunoSEQ multiplex PCR. The data show around 1,900,000 clones, around 93% seen once. Germline V gives CDR1 MNHNS, CDR2 SASEGT. With 1 base removed from V and 4 bases from J, the gap between germline ends came to 8 bases. The CDR3 covers 13 residues. The chain uses TRBV6-1 and TRBJ2-7; maybe TRBD1 (5 bases). The receptor was isolated from a man between 18 and 35 years old in good health. Some clones in this sample may be carry-over from other donors' samples. The sequenced sample was naive CD8+ T cells from PBMCs. The CDR3 DNA reads TGTGCCAGCAGTGAAGGGGGCTGGTACGAGCAGTACTTC. This translates into CASSEGGWYEQYF.